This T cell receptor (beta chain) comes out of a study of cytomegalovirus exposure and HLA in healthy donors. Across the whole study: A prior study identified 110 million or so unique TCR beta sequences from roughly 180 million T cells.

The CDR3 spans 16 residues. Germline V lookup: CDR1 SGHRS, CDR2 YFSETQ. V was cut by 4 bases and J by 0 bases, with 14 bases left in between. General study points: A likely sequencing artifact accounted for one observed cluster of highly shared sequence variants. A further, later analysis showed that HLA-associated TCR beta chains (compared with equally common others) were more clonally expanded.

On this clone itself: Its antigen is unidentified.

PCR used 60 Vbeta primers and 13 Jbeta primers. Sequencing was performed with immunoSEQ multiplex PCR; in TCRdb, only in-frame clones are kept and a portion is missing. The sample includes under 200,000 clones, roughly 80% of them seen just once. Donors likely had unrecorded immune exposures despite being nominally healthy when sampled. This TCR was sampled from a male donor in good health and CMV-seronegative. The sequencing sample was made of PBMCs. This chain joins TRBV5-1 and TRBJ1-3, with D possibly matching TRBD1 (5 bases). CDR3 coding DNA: TGCGCCAGCAGCGCCGACAGTCAAAGCTCTGGAAACACCATATATTTT. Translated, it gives CASSADSQSSGNTIYF.